This record covers a single TCR beta chain. The antigen remains undetermined. The data stem from a study of cytomegalovirus exposure and HLA in healthy donors. Study results and limitations: Most TCR sequences showed up rarely, but some public TCRs showed up in many donors.

With 60 Vbeta and 13 Jbeta primers, the PCR was carried out. The method was immunoSEQ multiplex PCR; TCRdb's version includes in-frame clones alone and lacks a portion of them. In the table there are roughly 130,000 clones, about three quarters of which are singletons. Germline V gives CDR1 GTSNPN, CDR2 SVGIG (reference sequence). The CDR3 loop spans 12 amino acids. Trimming stripped 2 bases from V and 7 bases from J, with 9 bases between. The TCR comes from a male donor in good health and CMV-seropositive. The chain uses TRBV30 and TRBJ1-5; TRBD1 is a possible D gene (5 bases). The sequenced sample consisted of PBMCs. The DNA for the CDR3 is TGTGCCTGGAGTCAGGGAGGACAGCCCCAGCATTTT. Its protein product is CAWSQGGQPQHF.